What follows describes a single TCR beta chain. The CDR3 runs 14 residues. Trimming took off 0 bases at V and 11 bases at J, with 14 bases between the two ends. CDR1 is LGHNA and CDR2 is YNFKEQ in the germline V gene. This entry is derived from a study of OX40 agonist ivuxolimab in advanced cancers. Baseline, cycle 4 day 1, and cycle 7 day 1 were the blood sampling points. Assay: immunoSEQ multiplex PCR; the TCRdb copy retains only in-frame clones and omits some. The sample has about 65,000 clones, roughly nine tenths seen once. This chain connects TRBV4-2 to TRBJ1-5, with D unresolved. The sequence derives from an adult with an advanced solid tumor such as melanoma, head and neck, liver or kidney cancer. The specimen comprised CD4+ or CD8+ T cells sorted from blood, sampled in a trial of the OX40 agonist ivuxolimab. CDR3 residues: CASSQDTWGTAQHF. The CDR3 nucleotides read TGTGCCAGCAGCCAAGATACATGGGGTACGGCCCAGCATTTT.